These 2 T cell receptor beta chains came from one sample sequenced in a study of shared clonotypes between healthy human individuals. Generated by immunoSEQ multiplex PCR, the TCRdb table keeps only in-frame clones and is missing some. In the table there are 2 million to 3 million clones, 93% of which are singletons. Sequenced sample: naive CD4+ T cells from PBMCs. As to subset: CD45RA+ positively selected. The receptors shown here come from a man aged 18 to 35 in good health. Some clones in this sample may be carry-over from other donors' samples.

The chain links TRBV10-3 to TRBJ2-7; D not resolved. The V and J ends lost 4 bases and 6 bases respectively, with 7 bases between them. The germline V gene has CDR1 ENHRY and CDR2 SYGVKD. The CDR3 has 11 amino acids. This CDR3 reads CAISVGVEQYF. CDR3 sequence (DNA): TGTGCCATCAGTGTAGGTGTCGAGCAGTACTTC.

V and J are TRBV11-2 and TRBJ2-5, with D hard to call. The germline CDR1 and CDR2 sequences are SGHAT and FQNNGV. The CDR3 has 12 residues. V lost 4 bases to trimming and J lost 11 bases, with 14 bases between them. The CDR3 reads CASSSVRTEQYF. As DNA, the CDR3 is TGTGCCAGCAGCTCCGTTCGTACGGAGCAGTACTTC.